This record looks at one TCR beta chain sequence and its context. The entry originates in a study of T cell changes during pregnancy in multiple sclerosis. Trimming stripped 4 bases from V and 5 bases from J, with 12 bases between. Germline loops: CDR1 SEHNR, CDR2 FQNEAQ (reference sequence). CDR3 length: 13 residues. The method was immunoSEQ multiplex PCR; TCRdb's version includes in-frame clones alone and lacks a portion of them. This repertoire shows about 85,000 clones, approximately 90% found once; its top ten account for roughly 2.5%. This clonotype was sampled from a female donor with multiple sclerosis, enrolled in a pregnancy study. This rearrangement joins TRBV7-9 to TRBJ2-7; maybe TRBD1 (5 bases). The source was peripheral blood, collected in the first trimester of pregnancy. The CDR3 reads CASSSGWSHEQYF. CDR3 nucleotides: TGTGCCAGCAGCTCAGGGTGGTCCCACGAGCAGTACTTC.